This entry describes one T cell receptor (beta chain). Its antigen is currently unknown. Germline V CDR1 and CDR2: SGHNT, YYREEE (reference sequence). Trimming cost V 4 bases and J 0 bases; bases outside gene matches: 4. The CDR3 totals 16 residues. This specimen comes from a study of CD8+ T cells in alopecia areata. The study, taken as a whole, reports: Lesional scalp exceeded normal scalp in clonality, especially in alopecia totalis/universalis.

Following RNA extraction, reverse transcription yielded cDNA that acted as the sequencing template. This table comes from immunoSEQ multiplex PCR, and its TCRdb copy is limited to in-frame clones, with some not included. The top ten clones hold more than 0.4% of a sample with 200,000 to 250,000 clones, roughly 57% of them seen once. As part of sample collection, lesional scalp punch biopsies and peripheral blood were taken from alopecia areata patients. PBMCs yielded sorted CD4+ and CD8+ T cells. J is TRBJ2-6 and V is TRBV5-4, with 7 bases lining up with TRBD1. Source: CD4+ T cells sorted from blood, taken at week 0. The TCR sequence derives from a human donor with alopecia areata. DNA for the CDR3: TGTGCCAGCAGCCGACAGGGAAACTCTGGGGCCAACGTCCTGACTTTC. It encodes CASSRQGNSGANVLTF.